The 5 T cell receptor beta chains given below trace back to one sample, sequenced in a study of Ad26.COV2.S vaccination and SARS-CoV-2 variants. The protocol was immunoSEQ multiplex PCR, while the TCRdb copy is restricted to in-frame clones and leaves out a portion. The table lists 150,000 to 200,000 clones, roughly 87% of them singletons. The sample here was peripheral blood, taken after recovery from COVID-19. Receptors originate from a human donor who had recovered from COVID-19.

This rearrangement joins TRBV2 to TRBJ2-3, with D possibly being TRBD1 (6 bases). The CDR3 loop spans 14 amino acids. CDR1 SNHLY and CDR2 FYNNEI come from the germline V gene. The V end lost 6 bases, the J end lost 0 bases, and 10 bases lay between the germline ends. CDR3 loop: CASRSGQSTDTQYF. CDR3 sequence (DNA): TGTGCCAGCAGATCGGGACAAAGCACAGATACGCAGTATTTT.

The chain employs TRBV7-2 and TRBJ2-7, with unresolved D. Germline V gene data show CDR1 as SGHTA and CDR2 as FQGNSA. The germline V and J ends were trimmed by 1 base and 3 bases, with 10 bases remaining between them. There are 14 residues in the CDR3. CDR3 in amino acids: CASSLEAGDYEQYF. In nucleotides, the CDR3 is TGTGCCAGCAGCTTAGAGGCAGGTGACTACGAGCAGTACTTC.

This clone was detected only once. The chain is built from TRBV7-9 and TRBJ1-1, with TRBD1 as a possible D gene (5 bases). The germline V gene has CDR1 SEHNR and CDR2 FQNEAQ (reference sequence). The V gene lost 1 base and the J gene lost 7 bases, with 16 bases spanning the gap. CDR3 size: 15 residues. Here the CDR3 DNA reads TGTGCCAGCAGCTTAGAGCAGGGATTAGACCTTGAAGCTTTCTTT. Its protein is CASSLEQGLDLEAFF.

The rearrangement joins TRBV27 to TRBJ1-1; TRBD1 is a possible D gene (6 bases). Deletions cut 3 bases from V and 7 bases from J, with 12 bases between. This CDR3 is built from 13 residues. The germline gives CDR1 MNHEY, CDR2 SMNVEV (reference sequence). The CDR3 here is CASSLGQGREAFF. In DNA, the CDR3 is TGTGCCAGCAGTTTGGGGCAGGGGCGTGAAGCTTTCTTT.

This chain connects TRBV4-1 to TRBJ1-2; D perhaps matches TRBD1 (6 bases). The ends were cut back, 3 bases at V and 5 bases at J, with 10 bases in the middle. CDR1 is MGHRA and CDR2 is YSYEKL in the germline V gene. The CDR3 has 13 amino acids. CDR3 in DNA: TGCGCCAGCAGCCACGAGGACAGTTATGGCTACACCTTC. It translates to CASSHEDSYGYTF.